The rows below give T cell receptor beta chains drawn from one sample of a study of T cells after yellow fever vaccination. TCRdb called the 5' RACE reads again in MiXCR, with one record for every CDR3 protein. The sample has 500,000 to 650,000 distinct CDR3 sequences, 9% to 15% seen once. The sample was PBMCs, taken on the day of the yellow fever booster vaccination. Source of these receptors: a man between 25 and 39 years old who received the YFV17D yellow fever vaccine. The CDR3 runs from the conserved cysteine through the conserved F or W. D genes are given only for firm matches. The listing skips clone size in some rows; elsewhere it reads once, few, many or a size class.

CDR3nt: TGCAGTGGGAGCTCCTCCAAGACCTACGAGCAGTACTTC; CDR3aa: CSGSSSKTYEQYF; v_gene: TRBV20-1; d_gene: -; j_gene: TRBJ2-7; abundance: once
CDR3nt: TGTGCCAGCAGCTCCGATAGCGGGAGGCGATACAATGAGCAGTTCTTC; CDR3aa: CASSSDSGRRYNEQFF; v_gene: TRBV7-8; d_gene: TRBD2; j_gene: TRBJ2-1; abundance: -
CDR3nt: TGCGCCAGCAGCTTGAGGCAACAGGAGGCTGAAGCTTTCTTT; CDR3aa: CASSLRQQEAEAFF; v_gene: TRBV5-1; d_gene: -; j_gene: TRBJ1-1; abundance: -
CDR3nt: TGTGCCAGCAGCTTAGCCGACATTCAGCCCCAGCATTTT; CDR3aa: CASSLADIQPQHF; v_gene: TRBV7-2; d_gene: -; j_gene: TRBJ1-5; abundance: -
CDR3nt: TGTGCCACCGGCGGCTACACTTCCTACGAGCAGTACTTC; CDR3aa: CATGGYTSYEQYF; v_gene: TRBV15; d_gene: -; j_gene: TRBJ2-7; abundance: -
CDR3nt: TGTGCCAGCAGTTTGTACCCGACAGTCCAAGAGACCCAGTACTTC; CDR3aa: CASSLYPTVQETQYF; v_gene: TRBV27; d_gene: -; j_gene: TRBJ2-5; abundance: -
CDR3nt: TGTGCCAGCAGCCTAATCCAGAACACTGAAGCTTTCTTT; CDR3aa: CASSLIQNTEAFF; v_gene: TRBV12-3/TRBV12-4; d_gene: -; j_gene: TRBJ1-1; abundance: -
CDR3nt: TGTGCCAGCAGCTTAGGGGTTCGAGGGGATATTCCTTACGAGCAGTACTTC; CDR3aa: CASSLGVRGDIPYEQYF; v_gene: TRBV13; d_gene: -; j_gene: TRBJ2-7; abundance: once
CDR3nt: TGTGCCAGCGGGCCTAGGGACCTCGGGCCCCAGCATTTT; CDR3aa: CASGPRDLGPQHF; v_gene: TRBV12-3/TRBV12-4; d_gene: -; j_gene: TRBJ1-5; abundance: -
CDR3nt: TGTGCTAGTGGACTCCCGGGAGGGGGAAATGAGCAGTTCTTC; CDR3aa: CASGLPGGGNEQFF; v_gene: TRBV12-5; d_gene: TRBD2; j_gene: TRBJ2-1; abundance: few
CDR3nt: TGCAGTGCTAGAGCCCGGACCCGGGACTACCCCTCCTACGAGCAGTACTTC; CDR3aa: CSARARTRDYPSYEQYF; v_gene: TRBV20-1; d_gene: TRBD2; j_gene: TRBJ2-7; abundance: few
CDR3nt: TGTGCAAGGAGGAGGGGGCCAGATACGCAGTATTTT; CDR3aa: CARRRGPDTQYF; v_gene: TRBV12-2; d_gene: -; j_gene: TRBJ2-3; abundance: -
CDR3nt: TGTGCCACCAGCAGAGATCGAAGTCTAGCCAAAAACATTCAGTACTTC; CDR3aa: CATSRDRSLAKNIQYF; v_gene: TRBV15; d_gene: -; j_gene: TRBJ2-4; abundance: many
CDR3nt: TGCGCCAGCAGCCAACCGACAGGCGCTCACGAGCAGTACTTC; CDR3aa: CASSQPTGAHEQYF; v_gene: TRBV5-1; d_gene: -; j_gene: TRBJ2-7; abundance: -
CDR3nt: TGCAGTGCTTCCGGGGATACGCAGTATTTT; CDR3aa: CSASGDTQYF; v_gene: TRBV20-1; d_gene: -; j_gene: TRBJ2-3; abundance: many
CDR3nt: TGTGCCAGCGGCTTGCGGGAGGGGTACAATGAGCAGTTCTTC; CDR3aa: CASGLREGYNEQFF; v_gene: TRBV7-9; d_gene: TRBD2; j_gene: TRBJ2-1; abundance: many
CDR3nt: TGCGCCAGCAGCCAAGGGGGTCTAGCGTTAGATACGCAGTATTTT; CDR3aa: CASSQGGLALDTQYF; v_gene: TRBV4-3; d_gene: -; j_gene: TRBJ2-3; abundance: -
CDR3nt: TGTGCCAGCAGTGAATCGGGGGGGACCTACGAGCAGTACTTC; CDR3aa: CASSESGGTYEQYF; v_gene: TRBV25-1; d_gene: TRBD2; j_gene: TRBJ2-7; abundance: few
CDR3nt: TGTGCCAGCAGCCCCTTAGCGGGAGAGTTCACCGGGGAGCTGTTTTTT; CDR3aa: CASSPLAGEFTGELFF; v_gene: TRBV7-2; d_gene: TRBD2; j_gene: TRBJ2-2; abundance: -
CDR3nt: TGTGCCAGCAGCATAGGGACGTCAAATTCACCCCTCCACTTT; CDR3aa: CASSIGTSNSPLHF; v_gene: TRBV5-5; d_gene: -; j_gene: TRBJ1-6; abundance: few
CDR3nt: TGTGCCAGTAGACCGACTCTTGGGGCCAATGAGCAGTTCTTC; CDR3aa: CASRPTLGANEQFF; v_gene: TRBV19; d_gene: -; j_gene: TRBJ2-1; abundance: -
CDR3nt: TGCGCCAGCAGCTTTCAGTTCACAGATACGCAGTATTTT; CDR3aa: CASSFQFTDTQYF; v_gene: TRBV5-1; d_gene: -; j_gene: TRBJ2-3; abundance: many
CDR3nt: TGTGCCAGCAGCTCAGGCCAGGGGAGATTCGGTGAGCAGTTCTTC; CDR3aa: CASSSGQGRFGEQFF; v_gene: TRBV5-6; d_gene: -; j_gene: TRBJ2-1; abundance: few
CDR3nt: TGTGCCAGCAGCTTAGGAGGACAGGGAGTGAATTCACCCCTCCACTTT; CDR3aa: CASSLGGQGVNSPLHF; v_gene: TRBV11-2; d_gene: TRBD1; j_gene: TRBJ1-6; abundance: -
CDR3nt: TGTGCCAGCAGCCCGACGGACAGGGTGGGACAGCCCCAGCATTTT; CDR3aa: CASSPTDRVGQPQHF; v_gene: TRBV7-2; d_gene: TRBD1; j_gene: TRBJ1-5; abundance: -
CDR3nt: TGCAGCGTTACCCTAGCGGGAGACCCCTATTACAATGAGCAGTTCTTC; CDR3aa: CSVTLAGDPYYNEQFF; v_gene: TRBV29-1; d_gene: TRBD2; j_gene: TRBJ2-1; abundance: -
CDR3nt: TGTGCCAGCAGCTTAAACCCAGGGGGCACTGAAGCTTTCTTT; CDR3aa: CASSLNPGGTEAFF; v_gene: TRBV7-2; d_gene: TRBD1; j_gene: TRBJ1-1; abundance: few
CDR3nt: TGTGCCAGCAGTGGCTATGGGACAGGGTCCTACGAGCAGTACTTC; CDR3aa: CASSGYGTGSYEQYF; v_gene: TRBV12-3/TRBV12-4; d_gene: TRBD1; j_gene: TRBJ2-7; abundance: few
CDR3nt: TGTGCCAGCAGCGTAGTTAGGGGGACACTCACCTCATACAATCAGCCCCAGCATTTT; CDR3aa: CASSVVRGTLTSYNQPQHF; v_gene: TRBV9; d_gene: -; j_gene: TRBJ1-5; abundance: -
CDR3nt: TGTGCCAGCAGCTGGACAGCGCAAGAGACCCAGTACTTC; CDR3aa: CASSWTAQETQYF; v_gene: TRBV5-4; d_gene: -; j_gene: TRBJ2-5; abundance: -
CDR3nt: TGTGCCAGCTCTACCCCCGACAGACCCTACGAGCAGTACTTC; CDR3aa: CASSTPDRPYEQYF; v_gene: TRBV18; d_gene: -; j_gene: TRBJ2-7; abundance: few
CDR3nt: TGTGCCTCGGAGTCAGGCGGGGATACGCAGTATTTT; CDR3aa: CASESGGDTQYF; v_gene: TRBV6-6; d_gene: -; j_gene: TRBJ2-3; abundance: -
CDR3nt: TGTGCCAGCAGAATTACAGACTACAATGAGCAGTTCTTC; CDR3aa: CASRITDYNEQFF; v_gene: TRBV12-3/TRBV12-4; d_gene: -; j_gene: TRBJ2-1; abundance: many
CDR3nt: TGTGCCAGTAGTCAGACTAGCCACTACCTTCCTGTCTACAATGAGCAGTTCTTC; CDR3aa: CASSQTSHYLPVYNEQFF; v_gene: TRBV19; d_gene: TRBD2; j_gene: TRBJ2-1; abundance: -
CDR3nt: TGTGCCAGCGGCTCTGGGGGAGGTGAGACCCAGTACTTC; CDR3aa: CASGSGGGETQYF; v_gene: TRBV12-3/TRBV12-4; d_gene: -; j_gene: TRBJ2-5; abundance: -
CDR3nt: TGCAGCGCTAACACCAGGCGGAATGAGCAGTTCTTC; CDR3aa: CSANTRRNEQFF; v_gene: TRBV29-1; d_gene: -; j_gene: TRBJ2-1; abundance: few
CDR3nt: TGTGCCAATAGCAGGGGGCTGTCGGCGGGAGGGCCGTACAATGAGCAGTTCTTC; CDR3aa: CANSRGLSAGGPYNEQFF; v_gene: TRBV11-2; d_gene: -; j_gene: TRBJ2-1; abundance: -
CDR3nt: TGTGCCAGCATGGGGAGTGACTGGCAGCCCCAGCATTTT; CDR3aa: CASMGSDWQPQHF; v_gene: TRBV12-3/TRBV12-4; d_gene: -; j_gene: TRBJ1-5; abundance: many
CDR3nt: TGTGCCAGCAGCGATCGGACTAGCGGGAGTTTGGAGTTCTTC; CDR3aa: CASSDRTSGSLEFF; v_gene: TRBV5-6; d_gene: TRBD2; j_gene: TRBJ2-1; abundance: few
CDR3nt: TGCGCCAGCAGCCAAGATAGGTATCCGTACGAGCAGTACTTC; CDR3aa: CASSQDRYPYEQYF; v_gene: TRBV4-3; d_gene: -; j_gene: TRBJ2-7; abundance: few
CDR3nt: TGTGCCAGCAGCCGCAGGACAGGGGAAAGAGATGGCTACACCTTC; CDR3aa: CASSRRTGERDGYTF; v_gene: TRBV7-9; d_gene: TRBD1; j_gene: TRBJ1-2; abundance: few
CDR3nt: TGTGCCAGCAATTCAGGAATCGGAGAGACCCAGTACTTC; CDR3aa: CASNSGIGETQYF; v_gene: TRBV7-3; d_gene: -; j_gene: TRBJ2-5; abundance: -
CDR3nt: TGTGCCAGCAGCTTGAGGTTTGGCCAGCACTATGGCTACACCTTC; CDR3aa: CASSLRFGQHYGYTF; v_gene: TRBV5-6; d_gene: -; j_gene: TRBJ1-2; abundance: -